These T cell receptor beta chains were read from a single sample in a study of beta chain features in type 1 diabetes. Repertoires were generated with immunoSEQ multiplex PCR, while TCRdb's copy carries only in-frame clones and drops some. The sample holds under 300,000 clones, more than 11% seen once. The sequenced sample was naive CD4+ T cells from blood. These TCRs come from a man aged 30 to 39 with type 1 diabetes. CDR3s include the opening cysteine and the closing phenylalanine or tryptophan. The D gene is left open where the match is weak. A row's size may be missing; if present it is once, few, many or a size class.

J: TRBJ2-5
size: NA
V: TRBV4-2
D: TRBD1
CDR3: CASSQTAGTVQETQYF
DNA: TGTGCCAGCAGCCAAACAGCCGGGACAGTCCAAGAGACCCAGTACTTC

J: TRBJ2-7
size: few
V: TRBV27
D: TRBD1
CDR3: CASSPRDRGLLSSYEQYF
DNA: TGTGCCAGCAGTCCTCGGGACAGGGGGCTATTAAGCTCCTACGAGCAGTACTTC

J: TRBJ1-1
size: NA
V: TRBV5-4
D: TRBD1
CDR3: CASSLQGAGTEAFF
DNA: TGTGCCAGCAGCTTACAGGGGGCGGGAACTGAAGCTTTCTTT

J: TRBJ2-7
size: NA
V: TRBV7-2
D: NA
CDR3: CASSPTGLRYEQYF
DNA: TGTGCCAGCAGCCCGACAGGTTTGCGGTACGAGCAGTACTTC

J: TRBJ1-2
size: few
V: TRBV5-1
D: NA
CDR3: CASSQDRSYGYTF
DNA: TGCGCCAGCAGCCAAGACAGATCCTATGGCTACACCTTC

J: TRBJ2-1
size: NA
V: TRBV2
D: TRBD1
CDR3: CASSEVGTGIYNEQFF
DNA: TGTGCCAGCAGTGAAGTTGGGACAGGGATCTACAATGAGCAGTTCTTC

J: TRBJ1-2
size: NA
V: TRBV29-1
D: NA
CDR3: CSGGDGNYGYTF
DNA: TGCAGCGGCGGGGACGGGAACTATGGCTACACCTTC

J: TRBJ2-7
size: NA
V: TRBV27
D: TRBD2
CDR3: CASSPRTSPLYEQYF
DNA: TGTGCCAGCAGCCCCCGGACTAGCCCGCTCTACGAGCAGTACTTC

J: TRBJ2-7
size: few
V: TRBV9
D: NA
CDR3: CASSVEDRPIEQYF
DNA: TGTGCCAGCAGCGTAGAGGACAGACCAATCGAGCAGTACTTC

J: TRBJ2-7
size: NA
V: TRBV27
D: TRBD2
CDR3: CASSPLGLAGDYEQYF
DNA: TGTGCCAGCAGTCCATTAGGACTAGCGGGAGACTACGAGCAGTACTTC

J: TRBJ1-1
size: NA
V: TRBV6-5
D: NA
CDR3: CASRQLNQAFF
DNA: TGTGCCAGCAGGCAACTGAACCAAGCTTTCTTT

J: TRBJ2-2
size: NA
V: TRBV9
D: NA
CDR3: CASSVGTAAGELFF
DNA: TGTGCCAGCAGCGTAGGGACAGCAGCCGGGGAGCTGTTTTTT

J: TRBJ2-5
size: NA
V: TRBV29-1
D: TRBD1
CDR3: CSVEQGAETQYF
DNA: TGCAGCGTTGAACAGGGGGCAGAGACCCAGTACTTC

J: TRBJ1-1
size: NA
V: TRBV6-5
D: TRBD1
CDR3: CASRRGQGINTEAFF
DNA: TGTGCCAGCAGAAGGGGGCAGGGGATCAACACTGAAGCTTTCTTT

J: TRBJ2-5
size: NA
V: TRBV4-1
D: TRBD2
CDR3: CASRRGAGESQETQYF
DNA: TGCGCCAGCAGACGAGGGGCGGGGGAGTCCCAAGAGACCCAGTACTTC

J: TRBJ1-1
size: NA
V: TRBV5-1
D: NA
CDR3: CASKRDSSKNTEAFF
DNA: TGCGCCAGCAAACGGGACTCATCGAAGAACACTGAAGCTTTCTTT

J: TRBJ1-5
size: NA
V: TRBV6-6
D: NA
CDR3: CASSSRQDNQPQHF
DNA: TGTGCCAGCAGTTCTAGACAGGACAATCAGCCCCAGCATTTT

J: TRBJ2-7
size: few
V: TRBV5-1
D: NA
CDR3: CASSSAPQREQYF
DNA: TGCGCCAGCAGCTCCGCGCCCCAGCGGGAGCAGTACTTC

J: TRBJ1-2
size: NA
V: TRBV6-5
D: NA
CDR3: CASSYSNEGYGYTF
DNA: TGTGCCAGCAGTTACTCGAATGAGGGCTATGGCTACACCTTC

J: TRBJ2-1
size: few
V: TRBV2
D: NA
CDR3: CASTLVLSNEQFF
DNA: TGTGCCAGCACATTGGTACTGAGCAATGAGCAGTTCTTC

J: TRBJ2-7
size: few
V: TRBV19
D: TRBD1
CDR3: CATDPGQSRRYEQYF
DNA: TGTGCCACAGACCCGGGACAGTCTAGGCGATACGAGCAGTACTTC

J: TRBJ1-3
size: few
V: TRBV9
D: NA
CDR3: CASSGKHSSGNTIYF
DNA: TGTGCCAGCAGCGGGAAGCACAGCTCTGGAAACACCATATATTTT

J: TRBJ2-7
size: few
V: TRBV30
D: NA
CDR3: CAWSVTDLSYEQYF
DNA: TGTGCCTGGAGTGTTACAGATCTATCCTACGAGCAGTACTTC

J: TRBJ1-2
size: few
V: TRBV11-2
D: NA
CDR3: CASSLDLGGSSYGYTF
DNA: TGTGCCAGCAGCTTAGATCTGGGGGGGTCCTCCTATGGCTACACCTTC